A selection of T cell receptor beta chains follows, all from one sample in a study of cytomegalovirus exposure and HLA in healthy donors. The method was immunoSEQ multiplex PCR; TCRdb's version includes in-frame clones alone and lacks a portion of them. The data show 90,000 to 130,000 clones, approximately 70% seen once. The specimen sequenced was PBMCs. The receptor source for this set is a woman aged 25 to 45 in good health and CMV-seronegative. The CDR3 runs from the conserved cysteine through the conserved F or W.

v_gene: TRBV27; j_gene: TRBJ1-5; CDR3aa: CTSSLEGNQPQHF
v_gene: TRBV18; j_gene: TRBJ1-2; CDR3aa: CASSQGSNYGYTF
v_gene: TRBV7-2; j_gene: TRBJ2-3; CDR3aa: CASSSTISDTQYF
v_gene: TRBV25-1; j_gene: TRBJ2-5; CDR3aa: CASSEYHRDRGQETQYF
v_gene: TRBV5-8; j_gene: TRBJ1-2; CDR3aa: CASTGVYGYTF
v_gene: TRBV6-5; j_gene: TRBJ2-2; CDR3aa: CASSMDRVKGGELFF
v_gene: TRBV29-1; j_gene: TRBJ1-1; CDR3aa: CSVDVRSTEAFF
v_gene: TRBV7-8; j_gene: TRBJ2-7; CDR3aa: CASSLLTSGSSNEQYF
v_gene: TRBV10-3; j_gene: TRBJ2-1; CDR3aa: CAISDSGPYNEQFF
v_gene: TRBV6-1; j_gene: TRBJ1-5; CDR3aa: CASGTGQGYQPQHF
v_gene: TRBV10-3; j_gene: TRBJ1-6; CDR3aa: CAIRGEEGSPLHF
v_gene: TRBV5-1; j_gene: TRBJ2-3; CDR3aa: CASSLGLAGGPSFTDAQYF
v_gene: TRBV13; j_gene: TRBJ2-3; CDR3aa: CASSPPSGRDTQYF
v_gene: TRBV6-1; j_gene: TRBJ2-3; CDR3aa: CASSGAPGSGTPTDTQYF
v_gene: TRBV7-2; j_gene: TRBJ1-6; CDR3aa: CASSEQGSPNNSPLHF
v_gene: TRBV6-6; j_gene: TRBJ2-4; CDR3aa: CASGGGQDHYIQYF
v_gene: TRBV12-5; j_gene: TRBJ1-4; CDR3aa: CASGLVLSGSEKLFF
v_gene: TRBV19; j_gene: TRBJ2-3; CDR3aa: CASSMGKTSGWADTQYF
v_gene: TRBV30; j_gene: TRBJ1-1; CDR3aa: CAWSVNTEAFF
v_gene: TRBV27; j_gene: TRBJ1-3; CDR3aa: CASSLSFRGGTAVGNTIYF
v_gene: TRBV7-2; j_gene: TRBJ2-1; CDR3aa: CASSQRGSGGAKNEQFF
v_gene: TRBV30; j_gene: TRBJ1-6; CDR3aa: CAWAGQGVSPLHF
v_gene: TRBV27; j_gene: TRBJ1-2; CDR3aa: CASKFWGSGYTF
v_gene: TRBV7-9; j_gene: TRBJ1-5; CDR3aa: CASSFGTGVQPQHF
v_gene: TRBV6-5; j_gene: TRBJ2-1; CDR3aa: CASSIPGLANEQFF
v_gene: TRBV7-2; j_gene: TRBJ1-2; CDR3aa: CASSSMSIAGYTF
v_gene: TRBV6-5; j_gene: TRBJ2-3; CDR3aa: CASRRSTAGTDTQYF
v_gene: TRBV10-3; j_gene: TRBJ1-4; CDR3aa: CAISESKGTGLGEKLFF
v_gene: TRBV2; j_gene: TRBJ2-5; CDR3aa: CASSAGETQYF
v_gene: TRBV7-2; j_gene: TRBJ1-2; CDR3aa: CASSLTIVLAYGYTF
v_gene: TRBV10-2; j_gene: TRBJ2-1; CDR3aa: CASKYSKGQNEQFF
v_gene: TRBV11-3; j_gene: TRBJ2-3; CDR3aa: CASSRLRQAGTDTQYF
v_gene: TRBV25-1; j_gene: TRBJ2-1; CDR3aa: CASSETGGSYNEQFF
v_gene: TRBV7-8; j_gene: TRBJ1-2; CDR3aa: CASSKRTGRDRNGYTF
v_gene: TRBV19; j_gene: TRBJ2-2; CDR3aa: CASSIPYTGELFF
v_gene: TRBV7-9; j_gene: TRBJ1-2; CDR3aa: CASSLGVGLYGYTF
v_gene: TRBV6-5; j_gene: TRBJ2-7; CDR3aa: CASRIDLAREQYF
v_gene: TRBV7-8; j_gene: TRBJ1-1; CDR3aa: CASSVTGGTEAFF
v_gene: TRBV2; j_gene: TRBJ2-1; CDR3aa: CASHEGFEGLVGSEQFF
v_gene: TRBV6-1; j_gene: TRBJ1-2; CDR3aa: CASKQNYGYTF
v_gene: TRBV6-6; j_gene: TRBJ2-1; CDR3aa: CASRGGLAENNEQFF